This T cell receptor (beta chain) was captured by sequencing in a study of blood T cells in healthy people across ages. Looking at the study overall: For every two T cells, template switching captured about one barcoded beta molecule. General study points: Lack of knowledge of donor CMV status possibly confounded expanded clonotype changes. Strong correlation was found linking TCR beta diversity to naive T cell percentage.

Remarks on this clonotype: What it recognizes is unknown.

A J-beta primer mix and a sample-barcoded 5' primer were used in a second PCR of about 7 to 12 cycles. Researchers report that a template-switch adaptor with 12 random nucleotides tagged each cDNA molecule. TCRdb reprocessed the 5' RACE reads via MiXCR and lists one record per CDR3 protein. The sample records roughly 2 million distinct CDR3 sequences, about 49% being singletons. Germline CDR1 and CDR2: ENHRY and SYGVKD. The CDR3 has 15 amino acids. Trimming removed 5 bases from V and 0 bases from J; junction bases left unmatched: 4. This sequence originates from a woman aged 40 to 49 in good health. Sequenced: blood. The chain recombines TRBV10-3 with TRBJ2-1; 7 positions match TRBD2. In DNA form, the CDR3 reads TGTGCCATCAGTTTGGGACTAAGCTCCTACAATGAGCAGTTCTTC. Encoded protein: CAISLGLSSYNEQFF.